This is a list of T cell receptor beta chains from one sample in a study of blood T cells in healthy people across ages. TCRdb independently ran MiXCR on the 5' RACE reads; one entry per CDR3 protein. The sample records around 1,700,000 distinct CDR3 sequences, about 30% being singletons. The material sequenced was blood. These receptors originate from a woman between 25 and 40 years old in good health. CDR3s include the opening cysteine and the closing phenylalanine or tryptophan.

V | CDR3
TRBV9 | CASSVEQGWYGYTF
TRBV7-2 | CASSIGQSYGYTF
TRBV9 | CASSVATDLTGGNHGYTF
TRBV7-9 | CASSSLGGATEAFF
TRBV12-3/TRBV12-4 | CASSLFPVTSGEQETQYF
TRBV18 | CASSPIRGPSEAQYF
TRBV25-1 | CASTGGHGTLYEQYF
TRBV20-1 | CSASGEANYGYTF
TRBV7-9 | CASSPWTSGGPSNTGELFF
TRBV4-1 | CASGEFGGAGEQYF
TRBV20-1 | CSARDPGQSSYNEQFF
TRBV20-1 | CSAIGGARGTEAFF
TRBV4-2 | CASSQDGTGLTETRYF
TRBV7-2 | CASSPGGTGNEKLFF
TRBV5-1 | CASRGGTGGYEQYF
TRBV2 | CASSVSGGNTDTQYF
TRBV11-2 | CASSRQSGDDYEQYF
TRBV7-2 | CASSFSGRINEQYF
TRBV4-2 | CASSLSRLYEQYF
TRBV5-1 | CASSLGVTSNNEQFF
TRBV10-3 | CASEGQVGYEQYF
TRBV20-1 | CSASMEYEQYF
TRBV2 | CASSEYGTRGSSEQFF
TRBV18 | CASSKTGGNAEAFF
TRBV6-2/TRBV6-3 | CASDGANYGYTF
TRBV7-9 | CAGASQEQFF
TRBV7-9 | CSSSVGRDRGLYGYTF
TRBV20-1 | CSARPPGRSYNEQFF
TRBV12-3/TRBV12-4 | CVSSLESSYNSPLHF
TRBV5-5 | CASSLGRVGAQETQYF